The 26 T cell receptor beta chains reported below all come from one sample, sequenced in a study of T cells after yellow fever vaccination. Using its own MiXCR run on the 5' RACE reads, TCRdb lists one record per CDR3 protein. The sample records 550,000 or so distinct CDR3 sequences, roughly a fifth being singletons. This specimen was PBMCs, taken 15 days after the yellow fever booster vaccination. The receptors shown here come from a man aged 25-40 years who received the YFV17D yellow fever vaccine.

This clonotype came up a few times. The V and J genes are TRBV20-1 and TRBJ2-7; 9 bases align to TRBD2. J was trimmed by 6 bases and V by 0 bases; bases with no gene match: 6. The CDR3 totals 14 residues. Germline values: CDR1 DFQATT, CDR2 SNEGSKA (reference sequence). The CDR3 DNA sequence: TGCAGTGCTAGAGAGGTAGCGGGAGTTTCCGAGCAGTACTTC. It specifies CSAREVAGVSEQYF.

This clonotype was found a few times. J is TRBJ2-1 and V is TRBV5-1; 7 bases match TRBD1. CDR1 and CDR2 (germline): SGHRS, YFSETQ. The CDR3 contains 14 residues. The junction had 4 bases not matched to a gene; V was cut back by 5 bases and J by 2 bases. The CDR3 DNA reads as TGCGCCAGCAGAACAGGGGCTACCTACAATGAGCAGTTCTTC. This sequence encodes CASRTGATYNEQFF.

The genes are TRBV5-1 and TRBJ1-2; TRBD1 matches at 7 bases. Trimming cost V 6 bases and J 10 bases; bases outside gene matches: 3. The CDR3 spans 10 residues. Germline V gene lookup returns CDR1 SGHRS and CDR2 YFSETQ. The CDR3 bases are TGCGCCAGCAAGGGACAGACCTACACCTTC. Translated, it gives CASKGQTYTF.

The chain combines TRBV20-1 with TRBJ2-7; the D gene could be TRBD1 or TRBD2 (5 bases each). The V gene's germline CDR1 is DFQATT and CDR2 SNEGSKA (reference sequence). This CDR3 has 14 residues. Trimming stripped 3 bases from V and 6 bases from J, with 18 bases between. This chain's CDR3 is CSARSGTARGEQYF. The CDR3 DNA reads as TGCAGTGCTAGGTCCGGGACCGCAAGGGGCGAGCAGTACTTC.

The rearrangement links TRBV7-3 to TRBJ1-1, with TRBD1 matching 10 bases. The length of the CDR3 is 14 residues. The J segment lost 7 bases and the V segment lost 4 bases, leaving 6 bases of the junction unmatched. CDR1 is SGHTA and CDR2 is FQGTGA in the germline V gene. The CDR3 sequence: CASSSTGGYGEAFF. The CDR3, as DNA: TGTGCCAGCAGCTCGACAGGGGGCTATGGTGAAGCTTTCTTT.

The J gene is TRBJ2-2, the V gene TRBV14; D call uncertain. The CDR3 contains 13 residues. The V and J ends lost 0 bases and 5 bases respectively, with 4 bases between them. Germline V CDR1 and CDR2: SGHDN, FVKESK. The CDR3 DNA is TGTGCCAGCAGCCAAGACCGTACCGGGGAGCTGTTTTTT. Its protein is CASSQDRTGELFF.

This clonotype was seen more than once but under ten times. The CDR3 protein is CASSLNSPAGKTQYF. The CDR3 region has the DNA TGTGCCAGCAGTTTAAATTCCCCCGCGGGAAAGACCCAGTACTTC. The rearrangement links TRBV12-3 or TRBV12-4 to TRBJ2-5; D is possibly TRBD2 (6 bases). The CDR3 totals 15 residues. V shed 2 bases and J shed 6 bases, with 16 bases lying between them.

This clonotype was detected only a few times. This sequence joins TRBV20-1 and TRBJ2-3; TRBD1 matches at 7 bases. Per the germline V gene, CDR1 is DFQATT and CDR2 is SNEGSKA (reference sequence). V lost 3 bases to trimming and J lost 3 bases; unmatched junction nucleotides: 3. The CDR3 runs to 13 residues. CDR3 region: CSASGQVTDTQYF. The CDR3 DNA reads TGCAGTGCTAGCGGACAGGTGACAGATACGCAGTATTTT.

The J gene is TRBJ1-1, the V gene TRBV6-1; tentatively, D is TRBD1 (5 bases). V was trimmed by 6 bases and J by 4 bases, leaving 15 bases between them. The CDR3 sequence is 14 residues long. The germline V gene has CDR1 MNHNS and CDR2 SASEGT. CDR3: CASSNEGRGTEAFF. The DNA for the CDR3 is TGTGCCAGCAGCAATGAGGGACGGGGCACTGAAGCTTTCTTT.

In this sample, this clonotype turned up a few times. The genes are TRBV28 and TRBJ2-5, with TRBD2 identical over 11 bases. The CDR3 is 15 amino acids. CDR1 and CDR2 from the germline V gene are MDHEN and SYDVKM. The V gene end was trimmed by 5 bases and the J gene end by 5 bases; junction bases not matched to a gene: 7. CDR3 sequence: CASSKGLADRETQYF. In DNA, the CDR3 is TGTGCCAGCAGTAAGGGACTAGCGGACCGGGAGACCCAGTACTTC.

V usage is TRBV14 and J usage is TRBJ2-1, with D unresolved. Per germline, CDR1 SGHDN and CDR2 FVKESK. V was cut by 5 bases and J by 2 bases, with 16 bases left in between. The CDR3 has 16 amino acids. CDR3 loop: CASSTRTPWAYNEQFF. In nucleotides, the CDR3 is TGTGCCAGCAGCACTCGGACCCCCTGGGCCTACAATGAGCAGTTCTTC.

J is TRBJ2-5 and V is TRBV6-5; D ambiguous. The V end was cut by 0 bases, the J end by 4 bases, with 12 bases between. From germline, CDR1 is MNHEY and CDR2 SVGAGI. This CDR3 is built from 15 residues. The CDR3 region has the DNA TGTGCCAGCAGTTACTCCCCCCTGAGGCTAGAGACCCAGTACTTC. Encoded protein: CASSYSPLRLETQYF.

The rearrangement joins TRBV20-1 to TRBJ2-4; 14 positions match TRBD2. The CDR3 has 14 amino acids. Trimming at V came to 2 bases and at J to 9 bases, leaving 3 bases not matched to a gene. Per the germline V gene, CDR1 is DFQATT and CDR2 is SNEGSKA (reference sequence). CDR3 in amino acids: CSARSGTSGSIQYF. In nucleotides, the CDR3 is TGCAGTGCTAGATCCGGGACTAGCGGGAGCATTCAGTACTTC.

The chain links TRBV19 to TRBJ1-4; TRBD1 might be the D (5 bases). The V end was cut by 4 bases, the J end by 6 bases, with 15 bases between. CDR3 length: 15 residues. CDR1 and CDR2 from the germline V gene are LNHDA and SQIVND (reference sequence). The CDR3 nucleotides read TGTGCCAGTAGTACCATGACAGTCCGGGATGAAAAACTGTTTTTT. Translated, it gives CASSTMTVRDEKLFF.

This clonotype appeared a few times. The chain joins TRBV5-1 to TRBJ1-2; TRBD1 agrees at 7 bases. Losses at the gene ends were 0 bases for V and 5 bases for J; bases not matched to a gene: 7. This CDR3 has 15 amino acids. Germline V gene lookup returns CDR1 SGHRS and CDR2 YFSETQ. The CDR3 reads CASSLEQGRWYGYTF. As DNA, the CDR3 is TGCGCCAGCAGCTTGGAACAGGGGCGGTGGTATGGCTACACCTTC.

Only a few counts were recorded for this clonotype. The chain has TRBV4-3 and TRBJ2-5; 8 nucleotides match TRBD2. The CDR3 contains 15 residues. Germline V gene data show CDR1 as LGHNA and CDR2 as YSLEER. V shed 0 bases, J shed 5 bases, and the junction held 5 bases outside the gene matches. The DNA of the CDR3 is TGCGCCAGCAGCCAAGAAGGACTAGCAGGGGAGACCCAGTACTTC. This encodes CASSQEGLAGETQYF.

The chain employs TRBV7-2 and TRBJ2-1; TRBD1 aligns across 8 bases. In germline, CDR1 is SGHTA, CDR2 FQGNSA. The CDR3 totals 15 residues. V shed 3 bases, J shed 8 bases, and the junction held 9 bases outside the gene matches. In DNA form, the CDR3 reads TGTGCCAGCAGCTTTAGGGCGGGGACAGGCGATGAGCAGTTCTTC. It yields the protein CASSFRAGTGDEQFF. The whole variable domain, remainder taken from reference TRBV7-2 and TRBJ2-1, is GAGVSQSPSNKVTEKGKDVELRCDPISGHTALYWYRQSLGQGLEFLIYFQGNSAPDKSGLPSDRFSAERTGGSVSTLTIQRTQQEDSAVYLCASSFRAGTGDEQFFGPGTRLTVL.

The CDR3 is CASSASGYGGIYEQFF. The CDR3 DNA sequence: TGTGCCAGCAGCGCTTCAGGCTATGGCGGGATATATGAGCAGTTCTTC. The J gene is TRBJ2-1, the V gene TRBV9; TRBD2 is a possible D gene (6 bases). V was pared by 3 bases and J by 8 bases, with 21 bases between. This CDR3 region has 16 residues. Germline loops: CDR1 SGDLS, CDR2 YYNGEE.

A note on this clonotype: The CDR3 carries no conserved terminal phenylalanine or tryptophan, so it likely arises from a read error. The rearrangement uses TRBV14 and TRBJ2-7, with unresolved D. V was shortened by 6 bases and J by 5 bases, with 14 bases between the two germline ends. The CDR3 extends over 13 amino acids. Germline V gene sequence: CDR1 SGHDN, CDR2 FVKESK. Here the CDR3 reads CASSHRLRDEQYL. The CDR3 region has the DNA TGTGCCAGCAGTCACCGCCTACGGGACGAGCAGTACCTC.

The rearrangement links TRBV5-1 to TRBJ2-1; D call uncertain. The CDR3 spans 14 residues. Between the trimmed V and J ends, which lost 4 bases and 7 bases, there was a span of 15 bases. In germline, CDR1 is SGHRS, CDR2 YFSETQ. CDR3 sequence: CASSLTSRGNEQFF. The CDR3 DNA sequence: TGCGCCAGCAGCCTAACTTCCCGCGGAAATGAGCAGTTCTTC. The whole variable domain, remainder taken from reference TRBV5-1 and TRBJ2-1, is KAGVTQTPRYLIKTRGQQVTLSCSPISGHRSVSWYQQTPGQGLQFLFEYFSETQRNKGNFPGRFSGRQFSNSRSEMNVSTLELGDSALYLCASSLTSRGNEQFFGPGTRLTVL.

The sample holds a few counts of this clonotype. This chain connects TRBV19 to TRBJ2-5, with a possible D match to TRBD2 (6 bases). The CDR3 covers 14 residues. Trimming took 5 bases from V and 2 from J, leaving 12 bases between them. Germline V lookup: CDR1 LNHDA, CDR2 SQIVND (reference sequence). In DNA form, the CDR3 reads TGTGCCAGTAGTCGCGGGACTCTACAAGAGACCCAGTACTTC. It encodes CASSRGTLQETQYF.

J is TRBJ2-1 and V is TRBV21-1; TRBD1 is the table's D call and was not checked against the DNA. TRBV21-1 is a pseudogene segment. This CDR3 comprises 13 residues. CDR3 in amino acids: CASSRGGDDEQFF. Here the CDR3 DNA reads TGTGCCAGCAGCAGGGGCGGGGATGATGAGCAGTTCTTC.

This clonotype was found a few times. The chain combines TRBV6-5 with TRBJ2-7; D may be TRBD1 or TRBD2 (6 bases each). This CDR3 has 15 amino acids. Germline V gene lookup returns CDR1 MNHEY and CDR2 SVGAGI. With 2 bases removed from V and 6 bases from J, the gap between germline ends came to 17 bases. CDR3 bases: TGTGCCAGCAGTTACCGACCGGGGGCATTGGCCGAGCAGTACTTC. It specifies CASSYRPGALAEQYF.

This clonotype was counted a few times. This chain links TRBV6-5 with TRBJ2-1; D is uncertain. This CDR3 has 14 amino acids. V was clipped by 2 bases and J by 5 bases, with 10 bases between them. Germline CDR1 and CDR2: MNHEY and SVGAGI. The DNA for the CDR3 is TGTGCCAGCAGTTACGACTTGTCGGACAATGAGCAGTTCTTC. Protein product: CASSYDLSDNEQFF.

In this sample, this clonotype turned up a few times. V gene TRBV10-3 combines with J gene TRBJ2-7, with 7 bases fitting TRBD1. The CDR3 contains 13 residues. Germline CDR1 is ENHRY and CDR2 is SYGVKD. Trimming removed 7 bases from V and 4 bases from J; junction bases left unmatched: 7. The CDR3 DNA reads as TGTGCCATCACCCACTCGACAGGGTACGAGCAGTACTTC. It encodes CAITHSTGYEQYF.

This clonotype appeared a few times. The chain is built from TRBV19 and TRBJ2-3; no clear D. The V and J ends lost 2 bases and 0 bases respectively, with 6 bases between them. Germline loops: CDR1 LNHDA, CDR2 SQIVND (reference sequence). This CDR3 spans 14 amino acids. The DNA for the CDR3 is TGTGCCAGTAGTATAAGACGGAGCACAGATACGCAGTATTTT. Encoded protein: CASSIRRSTDTQYF.